This TCR beta chain was identified in a study of identical twins. Notes on the study in general: The presence of invariant MAIT and iNKT cells could partly confound analyses of zero-insertion sequences. Cross-sectional statistics, not tracking of the same donors, supported the conclusions. Out-of-frame beta chain sequences displayed weaker excess sharing between twins.

This clonotype was detected a few times. Its cognate antigen is unknown. CDR3 length: 14 amino acids. The germline V gene has CDR1 KGHDR and CDR2 SFDVKD. Deletions cut 5 bases from V and 3 bases from J, with 9 bases between. TCRdb reprocessed the 5' RACE reads with MiXCR, giving one entry per CDR3 protein. The sample includes around 960,000 distinct CDR3 sequences, roughly 12% of them seen just once. The sample was also linked to a second study, of yellow fever vaccine responses in identical twins.

Sequenced sample: PBMCs. V usage is TRBV24-1 and J usage is TRBJ2-2, with D perhaps TRBD1 (6 bases). This clonotype originated in a woman aged 18-29 years in good health. CDR3: CATSGGHDTGELFF. The CDR3 bases are TGTGCCACCAGTGGGGGGCACGACACCGGGGAGCTGTTTTTT.